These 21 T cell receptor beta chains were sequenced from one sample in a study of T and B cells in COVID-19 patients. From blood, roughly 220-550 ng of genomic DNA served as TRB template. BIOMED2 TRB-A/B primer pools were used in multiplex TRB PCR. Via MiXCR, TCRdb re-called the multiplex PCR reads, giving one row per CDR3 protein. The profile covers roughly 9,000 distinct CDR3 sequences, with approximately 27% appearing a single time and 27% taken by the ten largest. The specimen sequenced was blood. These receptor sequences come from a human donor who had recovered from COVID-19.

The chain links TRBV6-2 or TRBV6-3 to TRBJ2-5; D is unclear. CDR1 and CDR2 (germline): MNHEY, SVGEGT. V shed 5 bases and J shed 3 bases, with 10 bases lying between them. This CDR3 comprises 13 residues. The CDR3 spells CASSRWQKETQYF. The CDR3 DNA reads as TGTGCCAGCAGTCGATGGCAGAAAGAGACCCAGTACTTC.

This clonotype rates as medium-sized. CDR3 nucleotide sequence: TGTGCCTGGAGTGTTACAGCGGGAAACACCGGGGAGCTGTTTTTT. Encoded protein: CAWSVTAGNTGELFF. V usage is TRBV30 and J usage is TRBJ2-2, with 7 bases lining up with TRBD2. The CDR3 loop spans 15 amino acids. Germline values: CDR1 GTSNPN, CDR2 SVGIG (reference sequence). The V segment lost 0 bases and the J segment 2 bases; nucleotides outside the gene matches: 3. Variable domain in full (rest from reference TRBV30 and TRBJ2-2): SQTIHQWPATLVQPVGSPLSLECTVEGTSNPNLYWYRQAAGRGLQLLFYSVGIGQISSEVPQNLSASRPQDRQFILSSKKLLLSDSGFYLCAWSVTAGNTGELFFGEGSRLTVL.

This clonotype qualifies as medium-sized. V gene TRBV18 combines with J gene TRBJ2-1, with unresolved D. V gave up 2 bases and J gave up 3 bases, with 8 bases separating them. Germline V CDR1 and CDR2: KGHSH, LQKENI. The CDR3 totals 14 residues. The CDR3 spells CASSPRTDYNEQFF. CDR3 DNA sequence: TGTGCCAGCTCACCAAGGACGGACTACAATGAGCAGTTCTTC.

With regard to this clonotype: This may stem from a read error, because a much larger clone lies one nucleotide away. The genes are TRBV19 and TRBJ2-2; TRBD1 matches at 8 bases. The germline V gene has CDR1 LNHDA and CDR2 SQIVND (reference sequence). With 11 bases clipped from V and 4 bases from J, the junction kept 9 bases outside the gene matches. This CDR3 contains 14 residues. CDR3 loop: CAWSAQGGTGELFF. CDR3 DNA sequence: TGTGCCTGGAGCGCACAGGGGGGCACCGGGGAGCTGTTTTTT.

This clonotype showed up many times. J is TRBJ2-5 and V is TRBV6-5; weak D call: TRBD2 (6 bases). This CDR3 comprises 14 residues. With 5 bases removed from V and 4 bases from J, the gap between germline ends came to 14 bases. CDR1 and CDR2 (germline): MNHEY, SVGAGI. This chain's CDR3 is CASSDQGGAETQYF. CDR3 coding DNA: TGTGCCAGCAGTGATCAGGGAGGTGCAGAGACCCAGTACTTC.

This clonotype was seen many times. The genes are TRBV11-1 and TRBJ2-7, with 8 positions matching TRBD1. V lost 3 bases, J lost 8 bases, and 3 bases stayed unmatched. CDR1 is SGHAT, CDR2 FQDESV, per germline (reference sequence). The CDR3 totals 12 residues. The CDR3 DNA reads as TGTGCCAGCAGCTTCGGGACAGGCAAGCAGTACTTC. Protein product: CASSFGTGKQYF.

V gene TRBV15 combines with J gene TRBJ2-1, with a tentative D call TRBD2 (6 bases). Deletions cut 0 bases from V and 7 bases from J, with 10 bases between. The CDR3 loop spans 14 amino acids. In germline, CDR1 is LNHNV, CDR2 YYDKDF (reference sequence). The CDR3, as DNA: TGTGCCACCAGCAGAGATTGGGGAGGTAATGAGCAGTTCTTC. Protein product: CATSRDWGGNEQFF. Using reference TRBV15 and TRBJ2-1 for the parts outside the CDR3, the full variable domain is DAMVIQNPRYQVTQFGKPVTLSCSQTLNHNVMYWYQQKSSQAPKLLFHYYDKDFNNEADTPDNFQSRRPNTSFCFLDIRSPGLGDTAMYLCATSRDWGGNEQFFGPGTRLTVL.

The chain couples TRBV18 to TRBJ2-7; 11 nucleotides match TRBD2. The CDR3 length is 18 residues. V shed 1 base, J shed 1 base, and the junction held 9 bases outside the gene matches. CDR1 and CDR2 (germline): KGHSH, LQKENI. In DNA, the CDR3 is TGTGCCAGCTCACCACAAAGTTCCGGGACTAGCGGATCCTACGAGCAGTACTTC. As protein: CASSPQSSGTSGSYEQYF.

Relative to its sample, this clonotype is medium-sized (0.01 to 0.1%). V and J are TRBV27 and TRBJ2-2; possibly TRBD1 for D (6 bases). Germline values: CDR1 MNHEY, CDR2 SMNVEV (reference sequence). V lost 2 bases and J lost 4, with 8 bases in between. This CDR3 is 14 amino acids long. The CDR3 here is CASSLGDTTGELFF. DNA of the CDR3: TGTGCCAGCAGTTTAGGGGACACCACCGGGGAGCTGTTTTTT.

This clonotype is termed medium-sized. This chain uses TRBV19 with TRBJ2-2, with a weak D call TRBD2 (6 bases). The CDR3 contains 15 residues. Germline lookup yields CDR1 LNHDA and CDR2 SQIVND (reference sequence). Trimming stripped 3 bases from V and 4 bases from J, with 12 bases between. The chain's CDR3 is CASSIGGVGTGELFF. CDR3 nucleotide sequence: TGTGCCAGTAGTATTGGAGGGGTAGGCACCGGGGAGCTGTTTTTT. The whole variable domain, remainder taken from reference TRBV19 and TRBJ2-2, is DGGITQSPKYLFRKEGQNVTLSCEQNLNHDAMYWYRQDPGQGLRLIYYSQIVNDFQKGDIAEGYSVSREKKESFPLTVTSAQKNPTAFYLCASSIGGVGTGELFFGEGSRLTVL.

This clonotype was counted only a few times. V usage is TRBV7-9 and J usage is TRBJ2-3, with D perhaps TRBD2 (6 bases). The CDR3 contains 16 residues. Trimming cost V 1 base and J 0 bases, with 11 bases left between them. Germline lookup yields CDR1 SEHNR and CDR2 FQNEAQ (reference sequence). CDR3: CASSLGIAASTDTQYF. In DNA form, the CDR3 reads TGTGCCAGCAGCTTAGGTATAGCGGCTAGCACAGATACGCAGTATTTT.

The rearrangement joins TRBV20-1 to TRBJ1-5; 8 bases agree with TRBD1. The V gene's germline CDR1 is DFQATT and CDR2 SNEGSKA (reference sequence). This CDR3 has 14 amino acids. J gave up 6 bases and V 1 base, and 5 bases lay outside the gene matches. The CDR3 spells CSARAGGGSQPQHF. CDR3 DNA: TGCAGTGCTAGAGCAGGGGGCGGAAGTCAGCCCCAGCATTTT.

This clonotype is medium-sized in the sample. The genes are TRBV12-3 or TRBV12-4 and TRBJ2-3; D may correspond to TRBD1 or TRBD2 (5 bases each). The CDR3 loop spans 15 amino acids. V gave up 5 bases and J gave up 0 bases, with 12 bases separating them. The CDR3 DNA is TGTGCCAGCAGTCAACACCGGGACAGCACAGATACGCAGTATTTT. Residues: CASSQHRDSTDTQYF.

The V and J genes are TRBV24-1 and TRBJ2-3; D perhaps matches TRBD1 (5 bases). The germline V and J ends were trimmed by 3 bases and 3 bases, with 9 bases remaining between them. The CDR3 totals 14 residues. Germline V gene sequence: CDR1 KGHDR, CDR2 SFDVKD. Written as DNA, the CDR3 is TGTGCCACCAGTGATCCCAGGGCTACAGATACGCAGTATTTT. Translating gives CATSDPRATDTQYF.

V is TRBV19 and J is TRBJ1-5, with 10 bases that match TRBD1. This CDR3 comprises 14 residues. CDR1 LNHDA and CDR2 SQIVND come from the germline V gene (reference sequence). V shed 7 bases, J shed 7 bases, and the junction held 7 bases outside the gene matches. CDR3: CASNPWTGGQPQHF. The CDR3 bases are TGTGCCAGTAACCCCTGGACAGGGGGGCAGCCCCAGCATTTT. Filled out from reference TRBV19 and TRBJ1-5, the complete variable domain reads DGGITQSPKYLFRKEGQNVTLSCEQNLNHDAMYWYRQDPGQGLRLIYYSQIVNDFQKGDIAEGYSVSREKKESFPLTVTSAQKNPTAFYLCASNPWTGGQPQHFGDGTRLSIL.

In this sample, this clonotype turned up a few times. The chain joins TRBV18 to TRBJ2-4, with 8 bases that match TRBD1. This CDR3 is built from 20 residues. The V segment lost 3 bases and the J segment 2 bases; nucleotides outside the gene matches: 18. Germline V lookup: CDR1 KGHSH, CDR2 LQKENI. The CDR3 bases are TGTGCCAGCTCACCTCAAGGGGGCAGGGGGCTAGAGTTCCCCAAAAACATTCAGTACTTC. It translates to CASSPQGGRGLEFPKNIQYF.

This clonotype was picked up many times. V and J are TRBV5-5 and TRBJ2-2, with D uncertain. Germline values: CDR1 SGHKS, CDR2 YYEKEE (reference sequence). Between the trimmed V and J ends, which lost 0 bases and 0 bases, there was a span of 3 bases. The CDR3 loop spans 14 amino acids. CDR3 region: CASSLGPNTGELFF. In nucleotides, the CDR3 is TGTGCCAGCAGCTTGGGACCGAACACCGGGGAGCTGTTTTTT.

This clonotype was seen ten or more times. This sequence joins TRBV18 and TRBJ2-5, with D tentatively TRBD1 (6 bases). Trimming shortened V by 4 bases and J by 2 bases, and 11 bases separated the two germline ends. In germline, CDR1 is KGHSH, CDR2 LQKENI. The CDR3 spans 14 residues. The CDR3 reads CASSLGTLQETQYF. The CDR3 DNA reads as TGTGCCAGCTCACTTGGGACACTACAAGAGACCCAGTACTTC.

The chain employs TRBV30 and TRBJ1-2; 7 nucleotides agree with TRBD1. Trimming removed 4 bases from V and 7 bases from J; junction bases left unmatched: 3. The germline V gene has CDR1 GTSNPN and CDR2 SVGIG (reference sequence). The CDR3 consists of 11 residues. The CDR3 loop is CAWMAGGGYTF. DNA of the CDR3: TGTGCCTGGATGGCAGGGGGTGGCTACACCTTC. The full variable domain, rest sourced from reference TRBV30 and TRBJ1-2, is SQTIHQWPATLVQPVGSPLSLECTVEGTSNPNLYWYRQAAGRGLQLLFYSVGIGQISSEVPQNLSASRPQDRQFILSSKKLLLSDSGFYLCAWMAGGGYTFGSGTRLTVV.

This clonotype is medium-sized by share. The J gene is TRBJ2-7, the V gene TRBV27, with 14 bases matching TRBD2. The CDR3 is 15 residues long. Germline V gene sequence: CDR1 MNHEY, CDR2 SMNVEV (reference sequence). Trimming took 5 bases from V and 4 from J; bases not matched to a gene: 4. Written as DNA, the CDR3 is TGTGCCAGCAGTGGGACTAGCGGGGGAGCATACGAGCAGTACTTC. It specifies CASSGTSGGAYEQYF.

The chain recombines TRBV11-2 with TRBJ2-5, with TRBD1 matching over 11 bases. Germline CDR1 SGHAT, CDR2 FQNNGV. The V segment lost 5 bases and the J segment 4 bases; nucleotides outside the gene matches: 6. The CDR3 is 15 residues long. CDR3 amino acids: CASSGQGAGGETQYF. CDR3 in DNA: TGTGCCAGCAGCGGACAGGGGGCAGGGGGAGAGACCCAGTACTTC. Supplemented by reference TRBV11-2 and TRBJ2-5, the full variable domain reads EAGVAQSPRYKIIEKRQSVAFWCNPISGHATLYWYQQILGQGPKLLIQFQNNGVVDDSQLPKDRFSAERLKGVDSTLKIQPAKLEDSAVYLCASSGQGAGGETQYFGPGTRLLVL.